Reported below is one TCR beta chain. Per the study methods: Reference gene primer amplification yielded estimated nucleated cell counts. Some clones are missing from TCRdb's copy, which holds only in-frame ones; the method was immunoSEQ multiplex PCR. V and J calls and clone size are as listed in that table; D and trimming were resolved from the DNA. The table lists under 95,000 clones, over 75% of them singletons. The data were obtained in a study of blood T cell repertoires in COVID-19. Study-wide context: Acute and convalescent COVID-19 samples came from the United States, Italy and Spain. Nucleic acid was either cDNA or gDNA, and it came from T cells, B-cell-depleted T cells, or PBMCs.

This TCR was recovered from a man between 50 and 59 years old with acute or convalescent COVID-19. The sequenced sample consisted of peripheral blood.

CDR3 residues: CASSVGLVATYNEQFF. As DNA, the CDR3 is TGTGCCAGCAGCGTAGGATTGGTAGCGACCTACAATGAGCAGTTCTTC. The gene calls are TRBV9 and TRBJ2-1; D perhaps matches TRBD2 (5 bases). Looked up from germline, CDR1 is SGDLS and CDR2 is YYNGEE. This CDR3 has 16 amino acids. The V end was cut by 0 bases, the J end by 2 bases, with 12 bases between. Full variable domain (remainder filled in from reference TRBV9 and TRBJ2-1): DSGVTQTPKHLITATGQRVTLRCSPRSGDLSVYWYQQSLDQGLQFLIQYYNGEERAKGNILERFSAQQFPDLHSELNLSSLELGDSALYFCASSVGLVATYNEQFFGPGTRLTVL.